Each of the 13 T cell receptor beta chains below was sequenced from the same sample in a study of T cells in Graves' hyperthyroidism and ophthalmopathy (dated by TCRdb to about 2019). The receptor library was made with multiplex PCR. Instrument on record: Illumina HiSeq 2000. The TCR beta CDR3 regions were amplified from RNA transcripts. The first round of RT-PCR for the TCR CDR3 was performed with the HTBI primer set and the Qiagen OneStep RT-PCR kit. The public sequencing data were trimmed at Q25 with fastp and processed into clonotypes with MiXCR by TCRdb, which kept only in-frame beta chains. For every CDR3 protein sequence, its rows merge into one entry that carries the most common genes and DNA. The sample records about 640,000 distinct CDR3 sequences, 20% of which are singletons. Clones ranked in the top ten supply around a third of the sample. Sample: blood. The receptors derive from a man aged 25 to 40 with Graves' ophthalmopathy.

V and J are TRBV20-1 and TRBJ2-3, with TRBD2 as a possible D gene (6 bases). Germline V gene lookup returns CDR1 DFQATT and CDR2 SNEGSKA (reference sequence). The CDR3 covers 16 residues. V lost 0 bases and J lost 2, with 15 bases in between. The DNA of the CDR3 is TGCAGTGCTAGAGATTACACTAGCCGAACCACAGATACGCAGTATTTT. Translated, it gives CSARDYTSRTTDTQYF.

Concerning this clonotype itself: An end of the junction does not agree with germline; a read error may underlie this. The chain is built from TRBV15 and TRBJ1-1; possibly TRBD1 for D (6 bases). The CDR3 is made up of 14 amino acids. Germline V gene sequence: CDR1 LNHNV, CDR2 YYDKDF (reference sequence). The CDR3 coding sequence is TGTGCCGCCAGCAGAGGGGGACTTAAAACTGAAGCTTTCTTT. The encoded protein is CAASRGGLKTEAFF. Based on the CDR3 plus reference TRBV15 and TRBJ1-1, the full variable domain is DAMVIQNPRYQVTQFGKPVTLSCSQTLNHNVMYWYQQKSSQAPKLLFHYYDKDFNNEADTPDNFQSRRPNTSFCFLDIRSPGLGDTAMYLCAASRGGLKTEAFFGQGTRLTVV.

The J gene is TRBJ1-5, the V gene TRBV7-2; unclear D gene. CDR3 size: 12 residues. The germline CDR1 and CDR2 sequences are SGHTA and FQGNSA. The germline V and J ends were trimmed by 3 bases and 6 bases, with 6 bases remaining between them. In DNA form, the CDR3 reads TGTGCCAGCAGCTTCTCTGGTCAGCCCCAGCATTTT. Translating gives CASSFSGQPQHF.

This clonotype was recorded many times. V is TRBV13 and J is TRBJ2-2; the D is unclear. Trimming took 9 bases from V and 1 from J, leaving 12 bases between them. This CDR3 has 14 residues. The germline V gene encodes CDR1 PRHDT and CDR2 FYEKMQ (reference sequence). The CDR3 coding sequence is TGTGCCAGTTCCTCCGGACGGAACACCGGGGAGCTGTTTTTT. Amino acids: CASSSGRNTGELFF.

At least ten counts were recorded for this clonotype. This chain uses TRBV7-2 with TRBJ2-3; D ambiguous. Between the trimmed V and J ends, which lost 4 bases and 4 bases, there was a span of 12 bases. The CDR3 contains 14 residues. Germline V gene lookup returns CDR1 SGHTA and CDR2 FQGNSA. In DNA form, the CDR3 reads TGTGCCAGCAGCTCACGATTAGTTTCAGATACGCAGTATTTT. Protein product: CASSSRLVSDTQYF.

The chain has TRBV5-1 and TRBJ2-3, with D tentatively TRBD1 or TRBD2 (6 bases each). The CDR3 extends over 15 amino acids. Germline V gene data show CDR1 as SGHRS and CDR2 as YFSETQ. V lost 4 bases, J lost 2 bases, and 14 bases lay in between. The CDR3 here is CASSTLGGYTDTQYF. DNA for the CDR3: TGCGCCAGCAGCACCCTAGGGGGGTACACAGATACGCAGTATTTT.

CDR3 in amino acids: CASSLLIEGRADNYNEQFF. The CDR3 coding sequence is TGTGCCAGCAGCCTCTTAATAGAGGGGAGGGCGGACAACTACAATGAGCAGTTCTTC. This chain uses TRBV3-1 with TRBJ2-1; TRBD2 aligns across 7 bases. The CDR3 length is 19 residues. The germline CDR1 and CDR2 sequences are LGHDT and YNNKEL (reference sequence). The V segment lost 4 bases and the J segment 3 bases; nucleotides outside the gene matches: 18.

This clonotype has a count of ten or more. This chain connects TRBV18 to TRBJ1-1; TRBD1 aligns across 9 bases. V lost 6 bases and J lost 1; bases outside the gene matches: 6. Germline V gene sequence: CDR1 KGHSH, CDR2 LQKENI. The CDR3 length is 15 residues. The CDR3 DNA follows: TGTGCCAGCTCTCCTCTACAGGGGGCGAACACTGAAGCTTTCTTT. Translating it yields CASSPLQGANTEAFF.

The chain joins TRBV12-3 or TRBV12-4 to TRBJ1-2, with D perhaps matching TRBD1 (6 bases). This CDR3 contains 14 residues. Trimming stripped 5 bases from V and 4 bases from J, with 14 bases between. The DNA for the CDR3 is TGTGCCAGCAGTCTGGGCGGACAGCTCTATGGCTACACCTTC. Translated: CASSLGGQLYGYTF.

This sequence joins TRBV6-6 and TRBJ1-5; possible D gene TRBD1, 6 bases. Germline assignment: CDR1 MNHNY and CDR2 SVGAGI (reference sequence). The CDR3 has 18 residues. With 0 bases removed from V and 0 bases from J, the gap between germline ends came to 15 bases. Here the CDR3 reads CASSYSVRGLYSNQPQHF. CDR3 DNA: TGTGCCAGCAGTTACTCGGTCCGGGGGCTGTATAGCAATCAGCCCCAGCATTTT.

The chain couples TRBV12-3 or TRBV12-4 to TRBJ2-1, with a tentative D call TRBD1 (6 bases). V was cut by 11 bases and J by 4 bases, with 12 bases left in between. This CDR3 region has 12 residues. The DNA for the CDR3 is TGTGCCGTAGGACAGCTATACAATGAGCAGTTCTTC. Its translation: CAVGQLYNEQFF.

This clonotype was recorded at least ten times. DNA for the CDR3: TGTGCCAGCTCACCACCCGGGACAGAAACCTACGAGCAGTACTTC. Amino acids: CASSPPGTETYEQYF. This chain joins TRBV18 and TRBJ2-7, with 7 positions matching TRBD1. The CDR3 length is 15 residues. J was trimmed by 2 bases and V by 0 bases; bases with no gene match: 4. Germline CDR1 reads KGHSH; CDR2 reads LQKENI.

This clonotype was recorded at least ten times. V usage is TRBV30 and J usage is TRBJ2-3, with 7 bases lining up with TRBD1. CDR1 GTSNPN and CDR2 SVGIG come from the germline V gene (reference sequence). V shed 4 bases and J 6 bases; nucleotides not matched to a gene: 13. This CDR3 spans 15 amino acids. The CDR3 region is CAWNPGTVSTDTQYF. The CDR3 DNA is TGTGCCTGGAATCCGGGGACAGTCTCTACGGATACGCAGTATTTT.